The rows below give T cell receptor beta chains drawn from one sample of a study of beta chain features in type 1 diabetes. Measured with immunoSEQ multiplex PCR; TCRdb has only the in-frame clones, and not every one. The sample lists hundreds of thousands of clones; 11% to 15% were seen once. The specimen was naive CD4+ T cells from blood. These receptor sequences come from a man aged 18 to 35 with type 1 diabetes. Each CDR3 is given with its conserved first and last residue. D genes are given only for firm matches. Not all rows give a size; the values are once, few, many and, for expanded clones, a class.

>TRBV5-1|TRBJ2-7|NA|NA
CASSLRAGEGYEQYF
TGCGCCAGCAGCTTGAGGGCAGGGGAGGGCTACGAGCAGTACTTC
>TRBV2|TRBJ2-7|NA|NA
CASRRGSYEQYF
TGTGCCAGCAGGCGGGGATCCTACGAGCAGTACTTC
>TRBV14|TRBJ2-3|few|TRBD2
CASTPWGGSTDTQYF
TGTGCCAGCACCCCCTGGGGGGGGAGCACAGATACGCAGTATTTT
>TRBV4-1|TRBJ1-5|NA|NA
CASSQVHSGDQPQHF
TGCGCCAGCAGCCAGGTACACAGCGGAGATCAGCCCCAGCATTTT
>TRBV5-1|TRBJ2-1|few|TRBD1
CASSLWTGAIGSYNEQFF
TGCGCCAGCAGCTTGTGGACAGGGGCTATCGGCTCCTACAATGAGCAGTTCTTC
>TRBV18|TRBJ1-6|NA|NA
CASSQDGHNSPLHF
TGTGCCAGCTCACAGGACGGTCATAATTCACCCCTCCACTTT
>TRBV30|TRBJ2-7|NA|TRBD2
CAWALRGGPRYEQYF
TGTGCCTGGGCCCTTCGGGGGGGACCCCGTTACGAGCAGTACTTC
>TRBV10-3|TRBJ2-7|NA|NA
CAISEGYEQYF
TGTGCCATCAGTGAGGGCTACGAGCAGTACTTC
>TRBV5-1|TRBJ2-3|few|NA
CASRQDLDTQYF
TGCGCCAGCAGACAGGACCTAGATACGCAGTATTTT
>TRBV30|TRBJ1-1|NA|NA
CAWSTGLGGTEAFF
TGTGCCTGGAGTACAGGACTCGGGGGGACTGAAGCTTTCTTT
>TRBV5-4|TRBJ2-7|NA|NA
CASSPGGNRDYEQYF
TGTGCCAGCAGCCCGGGAGGTAACAGGGACTACGAGCAGTACTTC
>TRBV28|TRBJ1-5|few|NA
CASSEQDQPQHF
TGTGCCAGCAGTGAACAGGATCAGCCCCAGCATTTT
>TRBV29-1|TRBJ1-1|few|NA
CSVEDLPYPRRLRAEAFF
TGCAGCGTTGAAGATCTTCCCTACCCCAGACGGTTGAGGGCTGAAGCTTTCTTT
>TRBV5-1|TRBJ2-1|few|TRBD2
CASSFLAAQYNEQFF
TGCGCCAGCAGCTTTCTAGCGGCCCAATACAATGAGCAGTTCTTC
>TRBV28|TRBJ2-5|NA|TRBD2
CASTPGGIETQYF
TGTGCCAGCACCCCGGGAGGGATAGAGACCCAGTACTTC
>TRBV2|TRBJ2-1|few|NA
CASGSMTGQFF
TGTGCCAGCGGTTCAATGACTGGGCAGTTCTTC
>TRBV7-3|TRBJ1-2|NA|NA
CASSLSTNYGYTF
TGTGCCAGCAGCTTAAGTACCAACTATGGCTACACCTTC
>TRBV5-1|TRBJ1-5|few|NA
CASSLETGNQPQHF
TGCGCCAGCAGCTTGGAAACAGGGAATCAGCCCCAGCATTTT
>TRBV28|TRBJ2-4|many|NA
CASRPQGMDIQYF
TGTGCCAGCAGACCACAGGGAATGGACATTCAGTACTTC
>TRBV28|TRBJ2-5|NA|NA
CASLPGDGETQYF
TGTGCCAGCCTACCCGGGGATGGGGAGACCCAGTACTTC
>TRBV29-1|TRBJ1-1|few|NA
CSVQGWNTEAFF
TGCAGCGTGCAGGGGTGGAACACTGAAGCTTTCTTT
>TRBV5-1|TRBJ2-3|NA|TRBD2
CASRLPGLATASTDTQYF
TGCGCCAGCAGACTTCCGGGACTAGCGACCGCTAGCACAGATACGCAGTATTTT
>TRBV2|TRBJ2-7|NA|TRBD1
CASTLTGDGEQYF
TGTGCCAGCACCCTGACAGGGGATGGCGAGCAGTACTTC
>TRBV29-1|TRBJ1-3|NA|NA
CSVESGDNGNTIYF
TGCAGCGTTGAATCTGGTGATAATGGAAACACCATATATTTT
>TRBV5-4|TRBJ1-1|NA|TRBD1
CASSPDFQGANTEAFF
TGTGCCAGCAGCCCGGACTTTCAGGGGGCGAACACTGAAGCTTTCTTT
>TRBV7-9|TRBJ1-1|few|TRBD1
CASSFGQGTEAFF
TGTGCCAGCAGCTTCGGACAGGGGACTGAAGCTTTCTTT
>TRBV18|TRBJ1-5|NA|NA
CASSPTGIGGNQPQHF
TGTGCCAGCTCACCAACCGGGATAGGGGGCAATCAGCCCCAGCATTTT
>TRBV7-2|TRBJ2-7|few|TRBD1
CASSPDRGSYEQYF
TGTGCCAGCAGCCCGGACAGGGGCTCCTACGAGCAGTACTTC
>TRBV7-2|TRBJ1-5|few|NA
CASSLALGGDQPQHF
TGTGCCAGCAGCTTAGCGCTGGGAGGGGATCAGCCCCAGCATTTT
>TRBV7-9|TRBJ1-2|few|NA
CASSLGTLDYGYTF
TGTGCCAGCAGCTTAGGTACCCTGGACTATGGCTACACCTTC
>TRBV7-2|TRBJ2-5|few|NA
CASSAASTETQYF
TGTGCCAGCAGCGCAGCTAGCACAGAGACCCAGTACTTC
>TRBV29-1|TRBJ2-7|NA|TRBD2
CSVGLNGGAYEQYF
TGCAGCGTTGGCCTGAATGGGGGGGCCTACGAGCAGTACTTC
>TRBV28|TRBJ2-7|NA|TRBD1
CASSAPGTGNYEQYF
TGTGCCAGCAGCGCGCCCGGGACAGGGAACTACGAGCAGTACTTC
>TRBV4-3|TRBJ1-1|once|NA
CASSQEEEGGTEAFF
TGCGCCAGCAGCCAAGAAGAGGAGGGTGGCACTGAAGCTTTCTTT
>TRBV6-5|TRBJ2-1|few|NA
CASSSPSMDNEQFF
TGTGCCAGCAGTTCCCCCTCAATGGACAATGAGCAGTTCTTC
>TRBV27|TRBJ2-1|NA|TRBD1
CASTRDRGYNEQFF
TGTGCCAGCACCCGGGACAGGGGATACAATGAGCAGTTCTTC
>TRBV7-2|TRBJ1-2|NA|NA
CASNSEGEGYTF
TGTGCCAGCAACTCGGAGGGGGAGGGCTACACCTTC
>TRBV5-1|TRBJ1-4|NA|TRBD1
CASSRTYRDRGNEKLFF
TGCGCCAGCAGCCGTACCTACCGGGACAGGGGTAATGAAAAGCTGTTTTTT
>TRBV2|TRBJ2-7|NA|TRBD1
CASSEGTGGGEQYF
TGTGCCAGCAGTGAGGGGACAGGGGGCGGTGAGCAGTACTTC
>TRBV6-5|TRBJ2-5|NA|NA
CASSYSKALQETQYF
TGTGCCAGCAGTTACTCGAAAGCCCTGCAAGAGACCCAGTACTTC
>TRBV11-2|TRBJ2-5|few|NA
CASGRYQETQYF
TGTGCCAGCGGACGATACCAAGAGACCCAGTACTTC
>TRBV6-1|TRBJ2-7|NA|NA
CASSGFWGDGEQYF
TGTGCCAGCAGTGGTTTTTGGGGGGACGGCGAGCAGTACTTC
>TRBV28|TRBJ2-4|few|NA
CASSPLGRWAKNIQYF
TGTGCCAGCAGTCCCCTGGGGAGGTGGGCCAAAAACATTCAGTACTTC
>TRBV5-6|TRBJ2-1|few|NA
CASSWYNEQFF
TGTGCCAGCAGCTGGTACAATGAGCAGTTCTTC
>TRBV6-1|TRBJ1-2|NA|NA
CASSEYGFYGYTF
TGTGCCAGCAGTGAATACGGATTCTATGGCTACACCTTC
>TRBV7-2|TRBJ2-1|NA|TRBD1
CASSPGQAAYNEQFF
TGTGCCAGCAGCCCGGGACAGGCAGCCTACAATGAGCAGTTCTTC
>TRBV7-2|TRBJ2-5|NA|TRBD2
CASSLALYGSGRRETQYF
TGTGCCAGCAGCTTAGCCTTATACGGTAGCGGGAGGAGGGAGACCCAGTACTTC
>TRBV4-1|TRBJ2-3|NA|NA
CASSRMGRRSTDTQYF
TGCGCCAGCAGCCGCATGGGACGGAGAAGCACAGATACGCAGTATTTT
>TRBV15|TRBJ1-1|NA|TRBD1
CATSRGQGNTEAFF
TGTGCCACCAGCAGAGGACAGGGGAACACTGAAGCTTTCTTT
>TRBV4-2|TRBJ1-2|NA|NA
CASSQDGPWGYTF
TGTGCCAGCAGCCAAGATGGACCGTGGGGCTACACCTTC
>TRBV25-1|TRBJ2-1|few|TRBD2
CASSGPWREKYNEQFF
TGTGCCAGCAGTGGGCCATGGCGGGAGAAATACAATGAGCAGTTCTTC
>TRBV5-1|TRBJ2-5|NA|NA
CASSPPDPRLAQYF
TGCGCCAGCAGCCCTCCCGACCCAAGGTTGGCCCAGTACTTC
>TRBV30|TRBJ1-2|few|NA
CAWSQGGGYTF
TGTGCCTGGAGCCAGGGCGGAGGCTACACCTTC
>TRBV29-1|TRBJ2-1|few|NA
CSVFQGGAMREQFF
TGCAGCGTTTTTCAGGGGGGGGCGATGCGGGAGCAGTTCTTC
>TRBV30|TRBJ2-5|NA|TRBD2
CAWSVQGRAGGQETQYF
TGTGCCTGGAGTGTACAGGGACGGGCGGGAGGGCAAGAGACCCAGTACTTC
>TRBV7-9|TRBJ2-2|few|TRBD1
CASREDRGFPGRTGELFF
TGTGCCAGCAGGGAGGACAGGGGCTTTCCAGGCCGCACCGGGGAGCTGTTTTTT
>TRBV6-1|TRBJ1-2|NA|TRBD1
CASPGTVNYGYTF
TGTGCCAGCCCCGGGACAGTCAACTATGGCTACACCTTC
>TRBV4-1|TRBJ2-5|NA|NA
CASSPWKGETQYF
TGCGCCAGCAGCCCTTGGAAGGGAGAGACCCAGTACTTC
>TRBV30|TRBJ2-3|NA|NA
CARIWVFPGSQYF
TGTGCCCGCATATGGGTCTTCCCAGGTTCGCAGTATTTT
>TRBV9|TRBJ1-2|NA|NA
CASSVGGTMPYGYTF
TGTGCCAGCAGCGTAGGAGGGACAATGCCTTATGGCTACACCTTC